A single sample is the source of the 28 T cell receptor beta chains below, sequenced in a study of cytomegalovirus exposure and HLA in healthy donors. PCR amplification relied on 60 Vbeta primers (plus 13 Jbeta primers). Measured with immunoSEQ multiplex PCR; TCRdb has only the in-frame clones, and not every one. The repertoire table contains some 60,000 clones. The sequenced material came from PBMCs. Receptors were obtained from a male donor in good health and CMV-seronegative.

The rearrangement joins TRBV4-1 to TRBJ2-7; 8 bases match TRBD2. After removal of 4 bases from V and 3 bases from J, the junction contained 20 bases not matched to a gene. The CDR3 loop spans 19 amino acids. Looked up from germline, CDR1 is MGHRA and CDR2 is YSYEKL. As DNA, the CDR3 is TGCGCCAGCAGCCGAGGGGGGGCCGCCGGCCGCGGGAGGAGCTACGAGCAGTACTTC. This codes for CASSRGGAAGRGRSYEQYF.

The chain uses TRBV4-3 and TRBJ2-1; TRBD1 aligns across 10 bases. The CDR3 spans 14 residues. The germline CDR1 and CDR2 sequences are LGHNA and YSLEER. V lost 4 bases and J lost 4; bases outside the gene matches: 1. The chain's CDR3 is CASSPGQGYNEQFF. The CDR3 nucleotides read TGCGCCAGCAGCCCGGGACAGGGGTACAATGAGCAGTTCTTC.

The DNA for the CDR3 is TGTGCCAGCAGTTCACAGGGCCACGAGCAGTACTTC. Translation gives CASSSQGHEQYF. The chain employs TRBV11-3 and TRBJ2-7; a possible D gene is TRBD1 (6 bases). V dropped 6 bases and J dropped 5 bases, with 11 bases sitting between them. The CDR3 is 12 residues long. In germline, CDR1 is SGHNT, CDR2 YENEEA.

V gene TRBV7-6 combines with J gene TRBJ2-2; 7 bases align to TRBD1. Trimming at V came to 1 base and at J to 6 bases, leaving 5 bases not matched to a gene. The CDR3 spans 15 residues. Per germline, CDR1 SGHVS and CDR2 FNYEAQ. The CDR3 here is CASSLGQGGPGELFF. CDR3 nucleotide sequence: TGTGCCAGCAGCTTAGGACAGGGCGGTCCCGGGGAGCTGTTTTTT. Combining the CDR3 with reference TRBV7-6 and TRBJ2-2 gives the whole variable domain GAGVSQSPRYKVTKRGQDVALRCDPISGHVSLYWYRQALGQGPEFLTYFNYEAQQDKSGLPNDRFSAERPEGSISTLTIQRTEQRDSAMYRCASSLGQGGPGELFFGEGSRLTVL.

CDR3 bases: TGTGCCAGCAGTTACTCGGGGCAAGGGGCCCGCGAGCAGTACTTC. Translated: CASSYSGQGAREQYF. The gene calls are TRBV6-5 and TRBJ2-7; D perhaps matches TRBD1 (5 bases). The CDR3 has 15 amino acids. V dropped 0 bases and J dropped 6 bases, with 15 bases sitting between them. Germline CDR1 MNHEY, CDR2 SVGAGI.

V is TRBV2 and J is TRBJ1-4; possibly TRBD1 for D (5 bases). Germline CDR1 SNHLY, CDR2 FYNNEI. Trimming removed 7 bases from V and 8 bases from J, with 14 bases in between. CDR3 length equals 13 residues. The CDR3 DNA sequence: TGTGCCAGCAATACTCTTACAGGAGAAAAACTGTTTTTT. Protein sequence: CASNTLTGEKLFF.

The chain links TRBV19 to TRBJ1-2; TRBD1 is a possible D gene (6 bases). Trimming took 6 bases from V and 4 from J, leaving 18 bases between them. This CDR3 has 15 amino acids. CDR1 is LNHDA and CDR2 is SQIVND in the germline V gene (reference sequence). CDR3 region: CASREKPGQVYGYTF. The CDR3 DNA follows: TGTGCCAGTAGGGAAAAGCCGGGACAAGTCTATGGCTACACCTTC. The full variable domain, in which reference TRBV19 and TRBJ1-2 provide the parts outside the CDR3, is DGGITQSPKYLFRKEGQNVTLSCEQNLNHDAMYWYRQDPGQGLRLIYYSQIVNDFQKGDIAEGYSVSREKKESFPLTVTSAQKNPTAFYLCASREKPGQVYGYTFGSGTRLTVV.

The chain is built from TRBV2 and TRBJ2-1; weak D call: TRBD2 (5 bases). The germline V gene has CDR1 SNHLY and CDR2 FYNNEI. The CDR3 spans 14 residues. Trimming took 4 bases from V and 4 from J, leaving 11 bases between them. The CDR3 DNA follows: TGTGCCAGCAGTGTACTAGTGTCTTACAATGAGCAGTTCTTC. It specifies CASSVLVSYNEQFF.

By frequency, this clone registers medium-sized. This sequence joins TRBV11-3 and TRBJ2-1, with 7 bases lining up with TRBD2. V was clipped by 1 base and J by 8 bases; unmatched bases: 5. This CDR3 comprises 14 residues. Looked up from germline, CDR1 is SGHNT and CDR2 is YENEEA. The CDR3 spells CASSLGGRAYEQFF. The CDR3 DNA reads TGTGCCAGCAGCTTAGGAGGGAGGGCCTATGAGCAGTTCTTC.

V usage is TRBV7-2 and J usage is TRBJ2-5; 10 bases agree with TRBD1. The J call is uncertain, as TRBJ2-7 better fits the DNA end. The CDR3 covers 15 residues. CDR1 and CDR2 (germline): SGHTA, FQGNSA. CDR3 DNA: TGTGCCAGCAGCTTACGGACAGGGGGAACCTACGAGCAGTACTTC. It codes for CASSLRTGGTYEQYF.

The chain is built from TRBV29-1 and TRBJ2-5, with D possibly TRBD2 on 6 matching bases. Germline V gene lookup returns CDR1 SQVTM and CDR2 ANQGSEA. V lost 5 bases to trimming and J lost 2 bases, with 9 bases between them. There are 12 residues in the CDR3. The CDR3 DNA follows: TGCAGCGTTAATAGCGGACAAGAGACCCAGTACTTC. The encoded protein is CSVNSGQETQYF.

The chain joins TRBV28 to TRBJ1-1; 7 nucleotides line up with TRBD1. Germline V gene sequence: CDR1 MDHEN, CDR2 SYDVKM. The CDR3 extends over 16 amino acids. V lost 5 bases to trimming and J lost 1 base; unmatched junction nucleotides: 10. CDR3 sequence: CASSPLRQGPNTEAFF. For the CDR3, the DNA is TGTGCCAGCAGTCCATTGCGACAGGGCCCGAACACTGAAGCTTTCTTT.

The chain carries TRBV19 and TRBJ1-5; 8 bases are shared with TRBD1. The CDR3 covers 15 residues. Germline V gene sequence: CDR1 LNHDA, CDR2 SQIVND (reference sequence). V shed 6 bases, J shed 6 bases, and the junction held 10 bases outside the gene matches. The CDR3 nucleotides are TGTGCCAGTAGACCCGTCCAGGGGGCGGTTCAGCCCCAGCATTTT. Protein sequence: CASRPVQGAVQPQHF.

The V and J genes are TRBV19 and TRBJ2-2; 11 bases line up with TRBD2. The CDR3 is 15 amino acids. CDR1 is LNHDA, CDR2 SQIVND, per germline (reference sequence). J lost 6 bases, V lost 4 bases, and 4 bases had no gene match. The chain's CDR3 is CASSSLAGGPGELFF. The CDR3 coding sequence is TGTGCCAGTAGTAGTTTAGCGGGGGGGCCCGGGGAGCTGTTTTTT.

The chain uses TRBV6-5 and TRBJ2-1, with a tentative D call TRBD1 (6 bases). V was trimmed by 10 bases and J by 2 bases, leaving 12 bases between them. This CDR3 has 13 amino acids. Germline V gene lookup returns CDR1 MNHEY and CDR2 SVGAGI. CDR3 residues: CATTGTTYNEQFF. The CDR3 nucleotides read TGTGCCACAACCGGGACAACCTACAATGAGCAGTTCTTC.

The CDR3 spells CSARGLSEAFF. DNA of the CDR3: TGCAGTGCTAGGGGGCTGTCTGAAGCTTTCTTT. The rearrangement joins TRBV20-1 to TRBJ1-1, with D possibly TRBD1 on 5 matching bases. V lost 3 bases and J 6 bases, leaving 8 bases between the germline ends. Germline loops: CDR1 DFQATT, CDR2 SNEGSKA (reference sequence). This CDR3 region has 11 residues.

The rearrangement joins TRBV5-6 to TRBJ2-1; TRBD1 might be the D (5 bases). The CDR3 is 16 amino acids. Germline V gene lookup returns CDR1 SGHDT and CDR2 YYEEEE. V lost 5 bases and J lost 6, with 21 bases in between. The DNA for the CDR3 is TGTGCCAGCAGTTGGCGTTCAGGGTCCCTAGGCAATGAGCAGTTCTTC. Translated, it gives CASSWRSGSLGNEQFF.

The chain recombines TRBV30 with TRBJ2-2; D is unresolved. V lost 8 bases and J lost 5, with 6 bases in between. Germline loops: CDR1 GTSNPN, CDR2 SVGIG (reference sequence). The CDR3 is 10 amino acids. CDR3 coding DNA: TGTGCCAGCCTTACCGGGGAGCTGTTTTTT. It is translated as CASLTGELFF.

The chain links TRBV5-4 to TRBJ1-2, with D unresolved. Looked up from germline, CDR1 is SGHNT and CDR2 is YYREEE (reference sequence). Trimming shortened V by 5 bases and J by 0 bases, and 14 bases separated the two germline ends. This CDR3 spans 15 amino acids. The CDR3 protein is CASRNEQRSNYGYTF. Written as DNA, the CDR3 is TGTGCCAGCAGAAATGAACAGAGATCTAACTATGGCTACACCTTC.

The V call is TRBV7-2, the J call TRBJ2-7; 9 bases fit TRBD2. The V segment lost 5 bases and the J segment 0 bases; nucleotides outside the gene matches: 14. Germline CDR1 is SGHTA and CDR2 is FQGNSA. The CDR3 sequence is 18 residues long. The chain's CDR3 is CASSRRSVAGGSSYEQYF. The DNA of the CDR3 is TGTGCCAGCAGCCGAAGGAGTGTGGCGGGGGGGAGCTCCTACGAGCAGTACTTC.

The CDR3 nucleotides read TGCGCCAGCAGCTTTACCGGGACTAGCGGTATAAGCTCCTACAATGAGCAGTTCTTC. Encoded protein: CASSFTGTSGISSYNEQFF. The J gene is TRBJ2-1, the V gene TRBV5-1; TRBD2 agrees at 11 bases. Germline V gene lookup returns CDR1 SGHRS and CDR2 YFSETQ. The CDR3 runs to 19 residues. Trimming at V came to 2 bases and at J to 0 bases, leaving 10 bases not matched to a gene.

The genes are TRBV7-2 and TRBJ1-2, with 10 positions matching TRBD1. This CDR3 comprises 16 residues. Germline V gene lookup returns CDR1 SGHTA and CDR2 FQGNSA. V shed 2 bases, J shed 8 bases, and the junction held 11 bases outside the gene matches. CDR3: CASSLYGGGQGRGYTF. CDR3 nucleotides: TGTGCCAGCAGCTTATATGGAGGGGGACAGGGGAGAGGCTACACCTTC.

V usage is TRBV30 and J usage is TRBJ2-1, with D tentatively TRBD1 (5 bases). The V end was cut by 6 bases, the J end by 13 bases, with 25 bases between. The CDR3 has 14 residues. The germline CDR1 and CDR2 sequences are GTSNPN and SVGIG (reference sequence). DNA for the CDR3: TGTGCCTGTCTCTCTCTCCCGACAGCCATATATCAGTTCTTC. It specifies CACLSLPTAIYQFF.

The chain uses TRBV29-1 and TRBJ2-6; 8 bases agree with TRBD1. The J segment lost 0 bases and the V segment lost 7 bases, leaving 11 bases of the junction unmatched. Looked up from germline, CDR1 is SQVTM and CDR2 is ANQGSEA. CDR3 size: 17 residues. CDR3 in DNA: TGCAGCGCACTGGACAGGGCACCCGGCTCTGGGGCCAACGTCCTGACTTTC. This codes for CSALDRAPGSGANVLTF.

V is TRBV2 and J is TRBJ2-1; D uncertain. Germline V gives CDR1 SNHLY, CDR2 FYNNEI. The CDR3 sequence is 15 residues long. Deletions cut 7 bases from V and 3 bases from J, with 16 bases between. The CDR3 coding sequence is TGTGCCAGCACCGAATGGCAAGCGATCTACAATGAGCAGTTCTTC. Protein product: CASTEWQAIYNEQFF. The variable domain in full, completed from reference TRBV2 and TRBJ2-1, reads EPEVTQTPSHQVTQMGQEVILRCVPISNHLYFYWYRQILGQKVEFLVSFYNNEISEKSEIFDDQFSVERPDGSNFTLKIRSTKLEDSAMYFCASTEWQAIYNEQFFGPGTRLTVL.

The gene calls are TRBV10-3 and TRBJ2-7, with a weak D call TRBD2 (5 bases). V lost 8 bases and J lost 6, with 20 bases in between. Germline V gene data show CDR1 as ENHRY and CDR2 as SYGVKD. CDR3 length: 14 amino acids. The CDR3, as DNA: TGTGCCATCCACCCTGAGACTGGCGAGGGCGAGCAGTACTTC. It yields the protein CAIHPETGEGEQYF.

With regard to this clone: Distinct nucleotide sequences in the sample also encode this CDR3. The chain recombines TRBV7-2 with TRBJ2-1; 8 bases map to TRBD2. This CDR3 contains 16 residues. V shed 1 base and J 6 bases; nucleotides not matched to a gene: 8. The germline V gene has CDR1 SGHTA and CDR2 FQGNSA. The CDR3 nucleotides are TGTGCCAGCAGCTTAGGGGGGACTAGTCCTCCCAATGAGCAGTTCTTC. Translated, it gives CASSLGGTSPPNEQFF.

The chain employs TRBV14 and TRBJ1-2, with 8 nucleotides matching TRBD1. From germline, CDR1 is SGHDN and CDR2 FVKESK. The V gene end was trimmed by 1 base and the J gene end by 4 bases; junction bases not matched to a gene: 5. This CDR3 region has 15 residues. CDR3 in amino acids: CASSQGTGFGYGYTF. DNA for the CDR3: TGTGCCAGCAGCCAAGGGACAGGGTTCGGCTATGGCTACACCTTC.